These 10 T cell receptor beta chains originate from one sample sequenced in a study of beta chain features in type 1 diabetes. The study, taken as a whole, reports: Shortening that was moderate but significant affected the TCRB CDR3s of Type 1 diabetes patients in all four CD4+ subsets.

No antigens are known for them. Reverse transcribing all isolated RNA meant expressed TCRB transcripts were sequenced. Measured with immunoSEQ multiplex PCR; TCRdb has only the in-frame clones, and not every one. Here the sample spans approximately 160,000 clones, almost 65% being singletons. The sample was naive CD4+ T cells from blood. The receptors were sampled from a man younger than 45 with type 1 diabetes.

This clone was recorded a few times. The rearrangement links TRBV4-3 to TRBJ2-1; D is possibly TRBD2 (5 bases). V was cut by 1 base and J by 5 bases, with 9 bases left in between. Germline loops: CDR1 LGHNA, CDR2 YSLEER. CDR3 length equals 14 residues. Written as DNA, the CDR3 is TGCGCCAGCAGCCAAGGGACTTTAAACAATGAGCAGTTCTTC. Translation gives CASSQGTLNNEQFF.

The V call is TRBV29-1, the J call TRBJ2-3; 9 bases line up with TRBD1. The V gene's germline CDR1 is SQVTM and CDR2 ANQGSEA. This CDR3 has 14 residues. V was pared by 6 bases and J by 1 base, with 5 bases of the junction left unmatched. CDR3 residues: CSVETGGGTDTQYF. For the CDR3, the DNA is TGCAGCGTCGAGACAGGGGGAGGCACAGATACGCAGTATTTT.

The chain carries TRBV5-1 and TRBJ2-3; weak D call: TRBD1 (6 bases). Germline V CDR1 and CDR2: SGHRS, YFSETQ. The CDR3 consists of 14 residues. V shed 7 bases and J shed 5 bases, with 17 bases lying between them. The CDR3 DNA is TGCGCCAGCCAGATAAACAGGGCCCAAGATACGCAGTATTTT. This encodes CASQINRAQDTQYF.

The chain joins TRBV2 to TRBJ2-5; either TRBD1 or TRBD2 may supply D (5 bases each). CDR1 and CDR2 from the germline V gene are SNHLY and FYNNEI. V was cut by 6 bases and J by 5 bases, with 13 bases left in between. The CDR3 consists of 13 residues. CDR3 sequence reads: CASSWDQEETQYF. In nucleotides, the CDR3 is TGTGCCAGCAGCTGGGACCAGGAGGAGACCCAGTACTTC.

The chain is built from TRBV29-1 and TRBJ2-4; 7 nucleotides align to TRBD1. The junction had 10 bases not matched to a gene; V was cut back by 5 bases and J by 0 bases. The CDR3 sequence is 16 residues long. From germline, CDR1 is SQVTM and CDR2 ANQGSEA. This chain's CDR3 is CSVLIGQALAKNIQYF. DNA for the CDR3: TGCAGCGTTCTCATCGGACAGGCACTAGCCAAAAACATTCAGTACTTC.

This clone was seen just once. J is TRBJ2-5 and V is TRBV9; tentatively, D is TRBD1 or TRBD2 (5 bases each). The CDR3 consists of 14 residues. Germline V gives CDR1 SGDLS, CDR2 YYNGEE. With 2 bases removed from V and 4 bases from J, the gap between germline ends came to 12 bases. The CDR3 protein is CASSVSGAGETQYF. Written as DNA, the CDR3 is TGTGCCAGCAGCGTTTCCGGGGCTGGAGAGACCCAGTACTTC. Supplemented by reference TRBV9 and TRBJ2-5, the full variable domain reads DSGVTQTPKHLITATGQRVTLRCSPRSGDLSVYWYQQSLDQGLQFLIQYYNGEERAKGNILERFSAQQFPDLHSELNLSSLELGDSALYFCASSVSGAGETQYFGPGTRLLVL.

The count of this clone is one. The genes are TRBV29-1 and TRBJ2-2; 13 nucleotides agree with TRBD2. Per germline, CDR1 SQVTM and CDR2 ANQGSEA. This CDR3 region has 17 residues. The J segment lost 0 bases and the V segment lost 6 bases, leaving 7 bases of the junction unmatched. The CDR3 sequence: CSVQGTSGESNTGELFF. The CDR3 DNA reads as TGCAGCGTCCAAGGGACTAGCGGGGAGTCGAACACCGGGGAGCTGTTTTTT.

V usage is TRBV29-1 and J usage is TRBJ2-5; 15 bases are shared with TRBD2. Per germline, CDR1 SQVTM and CDR2 ANQGSEA. This CDR3 region has 16 residues. Losses at the gene ends were 4 bases for V and 2 bases for J; bases not matched to a gene: 5. The CDR3 DNA reads TGCAGCGTTGTACCCGGGACTAGCGGGGGGCAAGAGACCCAGTACTTC. Its protein is CSVVPGTSGGQETQYF.

This clone was seen a handful of times. This chain links TRBV29-1 with TRBJ1-5; the D is unclear. Germline lookup yields CDR1 SQVTM and CDR2 ANQGSEA. V lost 4 bases, J lost 5 bases, and 9 bases lay in between. There are 12 residues in the CDR3. In DNA form, the CDR3 reads TGCAGCGTTGGCGAGGGCCATCAGCCCCAGCATTTT. It translates to CSVGEGHQPQHF.

V is TRBV7-9 and J is TRBJ2-1, with D perhaps matching TRBD1 or TRBD2 (6 bases each). Germline loops: CDR1 SEHNR, CDR2 FQNEAQ (reference sequence). CDR3 length: 14 residues. V was cut by 6 bases and J by 3 bases, with 12 bases left in between. The CDR3 spells CASSLGGFYNEQFF. In DNA, the CDR3 is TGTGCCAGCAGTCTGGGGGGCTTCTACAATGAGCAGTTCTTC.